This TCR beta chain was profiled in a study of T cell responses to AZD1222 COVID-19 vaccine. Overall study: Second-dose timings of about 4 or about 12 weeks were pooled. Whole-study findings and limits: Repertoire collection took place solely once the T cell response had peaked. Epitopes outside B.1.351 and B.1.1.7 mutated regions reportedly drew nearly half of spike TCRs.

Here immunoSEQ multiplex PCR was the method, and the copy in TCRdb shows in-frame clones only, minus some. The table includes 150,000 or so clones, around 90% detected once. This clone occurred once. Its matching antigen is unknown. Germline V gene data show CDR1 as MNHEY and CDR2 as SMNVEV (reference sequence). The CDR3 is 13 amino acids. V shed 6 bases and J shed 9 bases, with 15 bases lying between them. This chain uses TRBV27 with TRBJ2-1; no clear D gene. The TCR originated in an adult in good health. The material was peripheral blood, obtained on day 0 of AZD1222 vaccination. CDR3 sequence: CASSSFSISEQFF. DNA of the CDR3: TGTGCCAGCAGCTCATTTAGTATCTCTGAGCAGTTCTTC.